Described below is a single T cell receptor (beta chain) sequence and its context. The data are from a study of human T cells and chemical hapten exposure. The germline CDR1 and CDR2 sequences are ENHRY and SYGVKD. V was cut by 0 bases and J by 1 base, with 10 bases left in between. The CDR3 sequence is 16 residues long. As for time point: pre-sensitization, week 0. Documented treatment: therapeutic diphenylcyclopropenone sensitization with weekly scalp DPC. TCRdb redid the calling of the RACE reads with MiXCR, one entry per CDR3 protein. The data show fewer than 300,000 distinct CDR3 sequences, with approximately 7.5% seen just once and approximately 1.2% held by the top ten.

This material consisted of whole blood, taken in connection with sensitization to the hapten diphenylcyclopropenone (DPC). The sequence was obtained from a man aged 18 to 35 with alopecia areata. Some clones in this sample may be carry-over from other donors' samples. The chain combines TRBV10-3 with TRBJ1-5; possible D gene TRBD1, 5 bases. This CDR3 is CAISESRGDSNQPQHF. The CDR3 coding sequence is TGTGCCATCAGTGAGTCAAGGGGAGACAGCAATCAGCCCCAGCATTTT.